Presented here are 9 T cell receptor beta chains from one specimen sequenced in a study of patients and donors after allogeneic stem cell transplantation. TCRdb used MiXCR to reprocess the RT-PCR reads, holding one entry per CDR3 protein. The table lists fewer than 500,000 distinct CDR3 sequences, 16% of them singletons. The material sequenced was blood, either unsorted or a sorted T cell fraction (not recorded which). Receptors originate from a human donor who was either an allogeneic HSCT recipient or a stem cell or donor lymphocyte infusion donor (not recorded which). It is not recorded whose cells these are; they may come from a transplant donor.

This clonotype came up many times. The CDR3 bases are TGTGCCACCAGTGATATAAACAGGCGCGGGCTGTTTTTT. This encodes CATSDINRRGLFF. The gene calls are TRBV24-1 and TRBJ2-2, with a possible D match to TRBD1 (5 bases). The CDR3 contains 13 residues. Trimming left V 3 bases short and J 13 bases short, with 14 bases between. The germline V gene encodes CDR1 KGHDR and CDR2 SFDVKD.

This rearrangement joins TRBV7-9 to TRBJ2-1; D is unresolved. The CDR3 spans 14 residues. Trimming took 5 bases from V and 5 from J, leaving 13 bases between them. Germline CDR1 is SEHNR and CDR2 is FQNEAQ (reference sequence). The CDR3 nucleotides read TGTGCCAGCAGCCTACCGCGAGAGGACAATGAGCAGTTCTTC. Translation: CASSLPREDNEQFF.

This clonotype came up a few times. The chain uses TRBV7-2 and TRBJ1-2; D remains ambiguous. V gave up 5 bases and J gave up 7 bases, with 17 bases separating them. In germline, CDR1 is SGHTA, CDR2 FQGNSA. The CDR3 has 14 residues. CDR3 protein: CASSPPEALVGYTF. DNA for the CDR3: TGTGCCAGCAGCCCCCCGGAAGCCCTGGTTGGCTACACCTTC.

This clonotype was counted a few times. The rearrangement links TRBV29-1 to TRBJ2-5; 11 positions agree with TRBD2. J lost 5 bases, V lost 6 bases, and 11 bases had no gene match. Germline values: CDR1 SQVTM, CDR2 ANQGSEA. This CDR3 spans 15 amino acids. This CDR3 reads CSVSLAGEVGETQYF. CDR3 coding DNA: TGCAGCGTCTCACTAGCGGGAGAGGTTGGTGAGACCCAGTACTTC.

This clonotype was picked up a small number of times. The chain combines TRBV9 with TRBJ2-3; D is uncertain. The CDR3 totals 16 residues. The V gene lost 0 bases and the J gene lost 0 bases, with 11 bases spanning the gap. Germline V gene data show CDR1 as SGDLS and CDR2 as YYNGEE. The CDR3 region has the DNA TGTGCCAGCAGCGTAGTTGGATTGTCTAGCACAGATACGCAGTATTTT. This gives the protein CASSVVGLSSTDTQYF.

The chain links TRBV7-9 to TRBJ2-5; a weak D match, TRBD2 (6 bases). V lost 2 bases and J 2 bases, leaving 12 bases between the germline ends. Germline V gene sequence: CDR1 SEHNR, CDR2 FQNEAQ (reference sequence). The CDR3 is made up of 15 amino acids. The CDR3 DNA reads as TGTGCCAGCAGCTTACTCCTAGCGTATCAAGAGACCCAGTACTTC. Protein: CASSLLLAYQETQYF.

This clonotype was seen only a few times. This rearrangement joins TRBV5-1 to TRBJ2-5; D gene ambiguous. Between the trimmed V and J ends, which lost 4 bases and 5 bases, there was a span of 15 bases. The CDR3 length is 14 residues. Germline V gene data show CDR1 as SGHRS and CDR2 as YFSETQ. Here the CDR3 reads CASSPGGIGETQYF. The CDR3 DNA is TGCGCCAGCAGCCCCGGTGGAATCGGGGAGACCCAGTACTTC. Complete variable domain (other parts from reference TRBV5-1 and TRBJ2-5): KAGVTQTPRYLIKTRGQQVTLSCSPISGHRSVSWYQQTPGQGLQFLFEYFSETQRNKGNFPGRFSGRQFSNSRSEMNVSTLELGDSALYLCASSPGGIGETQYFGPGTRLLVL.

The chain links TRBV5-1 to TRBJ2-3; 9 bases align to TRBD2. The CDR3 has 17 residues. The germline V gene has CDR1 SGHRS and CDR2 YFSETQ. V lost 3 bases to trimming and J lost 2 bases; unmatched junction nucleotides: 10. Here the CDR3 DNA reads TGCGCCAGCAGCTCTTCCTTAGCGGGGGCCGTCACAGATACGCAGTATTTT. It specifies CASSSSLAGAVTDTQYF.

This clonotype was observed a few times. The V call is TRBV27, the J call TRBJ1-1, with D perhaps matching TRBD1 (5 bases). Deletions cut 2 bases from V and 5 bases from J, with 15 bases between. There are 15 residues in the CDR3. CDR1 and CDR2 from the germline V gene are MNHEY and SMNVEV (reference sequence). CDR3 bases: TGTGCCAGCAGTTTAGTTGGGACCTCGGCTACTGAAGCTTTCTTT. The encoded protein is CASSLVGTSATEAFF.